These T cell receptor beta chains were read from a single sample in a study of cytomegalovirus exposure and HLA in healthy donors. Profiling relied on immunoSEQ multiplex PCR, and the TCRdb table lists in-frame clones only, not all of them. The table has some 97,000 clones, 75% to 85% seen once; the top ten hold 0.9% to 1.5%. The sample consisted of PBMCs. All receptors come from a woman aged 18-29 years in good health and CMV-seronegative. Both conserved end residues are part of each CDR3. D genes are given only for firm matches. Part of the rows lack a size; the others show once, few, many or a class for expanded clones.

D	V	size	J	DNA	CDR3
-	TRBV2	-	TRBJ2-3	TGTGCCAGCACGGGCACAGATACGCAGTATTTT	CASTGTDTQYF
TRBD1	TRBV7-2	-	TRBJ1-2	TGTGCCAGCAGCGCCCAACAGGGGACCAACTATGGCTACACCTTC	CASSAQQGTNYGYTF
-	TRBV4-1	-	TRBJ1-5	TGCGCCAGCAGCCAGCTAATTGAAGGGGTTCAGCCCCAGCATTTT	CASSQLIEGVQPQHF
-	TRBV9	-	TRBJ1-3	TGTGCCAGCGGAGGATCAGGGGTCGGAAACACCATATATTTT	CASGGSGVGNTIYF
-	TRBV23-1	many	TRBJ2-7	TGCGCCAGCAGTCCACGCCGGGACGAGCAGTACTTC	CASSPRRDEQYF
TRBD1	TRBV5-1	-	TRBJ1-4	TGCGCCAGCAGCCCTAGACAGGGGTATGAAAAACTGTTTTTT	CASSPRQGYEKLFF
-	TRBV7-8	-	TRBJ2-7	TGTGCCAGCAGAATCGGGATCACCTACGAGCAGTACTTC	CASRIGITYEQYF
-	TRBV20-1	once	TRBJ2-3	TGCAGTGCCCGGGGCACAGATACGCAGTATTTT	CSARGTDTQYF
TRBD2	TRBV18	-	TRBJ2-5	TGTGCCAGCTCCTTAGCGGGAGCTCGACAAGAGACCCAGTACTTC	CASSLAGARQETQYF
TRBD1	TRBV4-1	-	TRBJ2-7	TGCGCCAGCAGCCAAGAGGACAGGGGGCTCTACGAGCAGTACTTC	CASSQEDRGLYEQYF
-	TRBV11-2	-	TRBJ2-2	TGTGCCAGCAGCTCAGGCGCTAGCGCGAACACCGGGGAGCTGTTTTTT	CASSSGASANTGELFF
TRBD1	TRBV5-4	-	TRBJ2-5	TGTGCCAGCAGCTTGGGGGGACAGGGGGCCGGGGAGACCCAGTACTTC	CASSLGGQGAGETQYF
TRBD1	TRBV7-9	-	TRBJ1-6	TGTGCCAGCAGCTTAGGCCCGCCGGGACAGGGGGGAAATTCACCCCTCCACTTT	CASSLGPPGQGGNSPLHF
-	TRBV9	-	TRBJ1-6	TGTGCCAGCAGTCCAGAGAGCAGGGGTTCTAATTCACCCCTCCACTTT	CASSPESRGSNSPLHF
-	TRBV5-1	-	TRBJ2-5	TGCGCCAGCAGCCCAGAGGGACTTGGGCTAGAGACCCAGTACTTC	CASSPEGLGLETQYF
-	TRBV19	-	TRBJ2-5	TGTGCCAGTAGTATAGATCGGGAGACCCAGTACTTC	CASSIDRETQYF
TRBD1	TRBV15	once	TRBJ2-1	TGTGCCACCAGCAGACGGACAGGATTTATGGGGCAGTTCTTC	CATSRRTGFMGQFF
-	TRBV5-1	-	TRBJ2-7	TGCGCCAGCAGCGGCAGACTAGGGTTTAGCTACGAGCAGTACTTC	CASSGRLGFSYEQYF
TRBD1	TRBV5-6	-	TRBJ1-5	TGTGCCAGCAGCAGGGCAGGGACAGGGGGGCAGCCCCAGCATTTT	CASSRAGTGGQPQHF
TRBD1	TRBV4-1	-	TRBJ1-3	TGCGCCAGCAGCCAAGGTACAGGGGGAGGCCAGTACACCATATATTTT	CASSQGTGGGQYTIYF
-	TRBV7-9	-	TRBJ2-3	TGTGCCAGCAGCTTCCGGCCCGCGGGGGCCGAGGATACGCAGTATTTT	CASSFRPAGAEDTQYF
-	TRBV2	-	TRBJ1-4	TGTGCCAGCAGTTTCGGACAGTTGGAAAAACTGTTTTTT	CASSFGQLEKLFF
-	TRBV5-1	-	TRBJ1-1	TGCGCCAGCAGCTTCGGTGACAGAATGAACACTGAAGCTTTCTTT	CASSFGDRMNTEAFF
TRBD1	TRBV5-4	-	TRBJ2-7	TGTGCCAGCAGCGGACAGGGGGCCTACGAGCAGTACTTC	CASSGQGAYEQYF
TRBD1	TRBV28	once	TRBJ2-7	TGTGCCAGCAGGAGACAGGGCGATACCTACGAGCAGTACTTC	CASRRQGDTYEQYF
TRBD2	TRBV7-6	-	TRBJ2-1	TGTGCCAGCAGCAAGAGACTAGCGGGGGGTGGTAATGAGCAGTTCTTC	CASSKRLAGGGNEQFF
-	TRBV28	-	TRBJ1-5	TGTGCCAGCAGCCAGGGGACCCAGCCCCAGCATTTT	CASSQGTQPQHF
TRBD1	TRBV28	-	TRBJ2-2	TGTGCCAGCACCTCGGGACAGATAAACACCGGGGAGCTGTTTTTT	CASTSGQINTGELFF
TRBD2	TRBV7-3	-	TRBJ2-3	TGTGCCAGCAGCCTAGCGGGGGGCACAGATACGCAGTATTTT	CASSLAGGTDTQYF
-	TRBV5-1	-	TRBJ2-7	TGCGCCAGCAGCTCCGGGACAATCAACGAGCAGTACTTC	CASSSGTINEQYF
TRBD1	TRBV6-5	-	TRBJ1-6	TGTGCCAGCTCAGCGAGGGGACAGAATTCACCCCTCCACTTT	CASSARGQNSPLHF
-	TRBV6-1	few	TRBJ1-2	TGTGCCAGCCTAGAGGACACCTATGGCTACACCTTC	CASLEDTYGYTF
-	TRBV2	once	TRBJ2-5	TGTGCCAGCAGTCAAGAGGGGGAGACCCAGTACTTC	CASSQEGETQYF
TRBD1	TRBV4-3	once	TRBJ2-7	TGCGCCAGCAGCCAAGATCGATGGACAGGGGGCTTATACGAGCAGTACTTC	CASSQDRWTGGLYEQYF
TRBD1	TRBV11-2	once	TRBJ2-3	TGTGCCAGCAGCTCGTCGGACAGGGGGGATTATGGGGGTACGCAGTATTTT	CASSSSDRGDYGGTQYF
-	TRBV7-2	-	TRBJ2-3	TGTGCCAGCAGCTTCCTAGCGGATACGCAGTATTTT	CASSFLADTQYF
TRBD1	TRBV29-1	-	TRBJ2-7	TGCAGCGTTGAAGACAGGGGGCGTTGGCAGACCTACGAGCAGTACTTC	CSVEDRGRWQTYEQYF
TRBD1	TRBV7-9	-	TRBJ2-3	TGTGCCACCCGCGACAGGGTCAGCACAGATACGCAGTATTTT	CATRDRVSTDTQYF
TRBD1	TRBV2	-	TRBJ1-6	TGTGCCAGCAGAAGACAGGGGCCCGACACGGCCTCCTATAATTCACCCCTCCACTTT	CASRRQGPDTASYNSPLHF
-	TRBV5-1	-	TRBJ2-7	TGCGCCAGCAGCTTGGCCGCGCAATCCTACGAGCAGTACTTC	CASSLAAQSYEQYF